Presented here are 19 T cell receptor beta chains from one specimen sequenced in a study of T cells in Graves' hyperthyroidism and ophthalmopathy. It was RNA transcripts that yielded the amplified TCR beta CDR3 regions. HTBI primers were used for first-round RT-PCR of the TCR CDR3. TCRdb called the multiplex PCR reads again in MiXCR, with one record for every CDR3 protein. The data show 400,000 to 500,000 distinct CDR3 sequences, roughly 14% seen once. The source material was blood. These receptors all come from a man younger than 35 with Graves' ophthalmopathy.

This clonotype was counted many times. V gene TRBV7-9 combines with J gene TRBJ2-3; no clear D gene. Trimming stripped 7 bases from V and 7 bases from J, with 24 bases between. The CDR3 length is 16 residues. Germline-derived CDR1 and CDR2 are SEHNR and FQNEAQ (reference sequence). The CDR3 DNA follows: TGTGCCAGCATTCCTCTGGGTGTAGGGTCTTTAAATACGCAGTATTTT. It translates to CASIPLGVGSLNTQYF.

Concerning this clonotype: A read error is possible here, since a much larger clone lies one base away. The J gene is TRBJ1-1, the V gene TRBV6-2 or TRBV6-3, with a tentative D call TRBD1 (6 bases). There are 15 residues in the CDR3. Per the germline V gene, CDR1 is MNHEY and CDR2 is SVGEGT. The V gene lost 5 bases and the J gene lost 4 bases, with 17 bases spanning the gap. CDR3 sequence (DNA): TGTGCCAGCAGTGTCCGGGACATCGAAGGCACTGAAGCTTTCTTT. This codes for CASSVRDIEGTEAFF.

About this clonotype itself: This may come from a read error, since a much larger clone is one base off. J is TRBJ2-1 and V is TRBV10-3; D is perhaps TRBD2 (6 bases). V lost 1 base to trimming and J lost 5 bases, with 6 bases between them. The CDR3 has 13 amino acids. Germline V gene lookup returns CDR1 ENHRY and CDR2 SYGVKD. CDR3 amino acids: CAISEWGDNEQFF. The CDR3 DNA is TGTGCCATCAGTGAGTGGGGGGACAATGAGCAGTTCTTC.

This clonotype was found a few times. The V gene is TRBV6-4, the J gene TRBJ2-2, with a tentative D call TRBD2 (6 bases). This CDR3 is 12 amino acids long. Germline-derived CDR1 and CDR2 are MRHNA and SNTAGT. CDR3 bases: TGTGCAGCGGGCCGGAACACCGGGGAGCTGTTTTTT. Translated: CAAGRNTGELFF.

This clonotype was observed many times. The chain couples TRBV6-1 to TRBJ2-5, with 10 nucleotides matching TRBD2. V trimming: 6 bases; J trimming: 5 bases; junction bases outside the gene matches: 6. The CDR3 runs 14 residues. Germline V gene sequence: CDR1 MNHNS, CDR2 SASEGT. The CDR3 is CASSPGTSDETQYF. The CDR3 region has the DNA TGTGCCAGCAGCCCCGGGACTAGCGACGAGACCCAGTACTTC.

This clonotype appeared once. V usage is TRBV28 and J usage is TRBJ2-1; D gene ambiguous. The CDR3 totals 16 residues. Germline V gene data show CDR1 as MDHEN and CDR2 as SYDVKM. Trimming cost V 4 bases and J 1 base, with 14 bases left between them. For the CDR3, the DNA is TGTGCCAGCAGTTCCGGGTGGCGGCGGTCCTACAATGAGCAGTTCTTC. Its protein product is CASSSGWRRSYNEQFF. The whole variable domain, filled in from reference TRBV28 and TRBJ2-1, reads DVKVTQSSRYLVKRTGEKVFLECVQDMDHENMFWYRQDPGLGLRLIYFSYDVKMKEKGDIPEGYSVSREKKERFSLILESASTNQTSMYLCASSSGWRRSYNEQFFGPGTRLTVL.

This clonotype has a count of ten or more. V usage is TRBV6-1 and J usage is TRBJ2-5; D gene uncertain. CDR3 size: 12 residues. Trimming removed 2 bases at V and 6 bases at J, with 7 bases between. The germline V gene has CDR1 MNHNS and CDR2 SASEGT. In DNA form, the CDR3 reads TGTGCCAGCAGTGAATGGGCTCAGACCCAGTACTTC. This translates into CASSEWAQTQYF.

In its sample, this clonotype was seen a few times. The J gene is TRBJ2-7, the V gene TRBV7-8, with D possibly being TRBD1 (5 bases). The CDR3 is 15 residues long. V was clipped by 2 bases and J by 1 base, with 12 bases between them. Germline CDR1 reads SGHVS; CDR2 reads FQNEAQ. In nucleotides, the CDR3 is TGTGCCAGCAGCTTACCCGACAGTGGGTCCTACGAGCAGTACTTC. Protein sequence: CASSLPDSGSYEQYF.

This chain connects TRBV12-5 to TRBJ1-2; TRBD1 matches at 9 bases. CDR1 is LGHNT, CDR2 FRNRAP, per germline. The CDR3 sequence is 13 residues long. J gave up 7 bases and V 3 bases, and 3 bases lay outside the gene matches. In DNA, the CDR3 is TGTGCTAGTGGTTTTGGGACAGGGTTTGGCTACACCTTC. Amino acids: CASGFGTGFGYTF.

In this sample, this clonotype turned up a few times. This chain links TRBV4-1 with TRBJ2-4, with a possible D match to TRBD2 (5 bases). V shed 0 bases and J shed 9 bases, with 12 bases lying between them. The length of the CDR3 is 14 residues. Germline lookup yields CDR1 MGHRA and CDR2 YSYEKL. The CDR3 nucleotides read TGCGCCAGCAGCCAAGAGACGGGGTGGGGCATTCAGTACTTC. Protein product: CASSQETGWGIQYF.

This clonotype has a handful of counts. The genes are TRBV6-1 and TRBJ2-7; 9 bases agree with TRBD1. CDR1 and CDR2 from the germline V gene are MNHNS and SASEGT. CDR3 length: 15 amino acids. J was trimmed by 0 bases and V by 4 bases; bases with no gene match: 4. The CDR3 DNA is TGTGCCAGCAGTGTGGGACAGGGCCTCTCCTACGAGCAGTACTTC. Its translation is CASSVGQGLSYEQYF.

This chain joins TRBV18 and TRBJ1-6; 8 bases match TRBD1. Germline assignment: CDR1 KGHSH and CDR2 LQKENI. V lost 0 bases, J lost 7 bases, and 5 bases stayed unmatched. The CDR3 runs to 16 residues. CDR3 nucleotides: TGTGCCAGCTCACCACCGTCCAGGGACAGGAATTCACCCCTCCACTTT. Protein product: CASSPPSRDRNSPLHF.

This clonotype was counted many times. The chain links TRBV3-1 to TRBJ1-5, with D perhaps TRBD1 (6 bases). Germline assignment: CDR1 LGHDT and CDR2 YNNKEL (reference sequence). This CDR3 has 13 residues. V was cut by 6 bases and J by 6 bases, with 12 bases left in between. As DNA, the CDR3 is TGTGCCAGCAGAGGGGGGATAGGTCAGCCCCAGCATTTT. This translates into CASRGGIGQPQHF.

Remarks on this clonotype: With a much larger clone just one base away, this may be a read error. The V call is TRBV6-2 or TRBV6-3, the J call TRBJ1-1, with a tentative D call TRBD1 (5 bases). The CDR3 length is 13 residues. In germline, CDR1 is MNHEY, CDR2 SVGEGT. Deletions cut 0 bases from V and 11 bases from J, with 13 bases between. The CDR3 loop is CASSYSGDDEAFF. CDR3 nucleotide sequence: TGTGCCAGCAGTTACTCTGGGGACGATGAGGCTTTCTTT.

The V gene is TRBV7-3, the J gene TRBJ1-1, with D possibly TRBD1 on 6 matching bases. This CDR3 is built from 15 residues. Germline loops: CDR1 SGHTA, CDR2 FQGTGA. Between the trimmed V and J ends, which lost 3 bases and 4 bases, there was a span of 15 bases. CDR3 DNA: TGTGCCAGCAGCTTTAACAGGGATGGAATCACTGAAGCTTTCTTT. Translation: CASSFNRDGITEAFF.

This clonotype appeared many times. CDR3 in amino acids: CATRDGTNYGYTF. In DNA, the CDR3 is TGTGCCACCAGGGACGGAACTAACTATGGCTACACCTTC. J is TRBJ1-2 and V is TRBV24-1; D remains ambiguous. There are 13 residues in the CDR3. Germline CDR1 and CDR2: KGHDR and SFDVKD. Trimming stripped 7 bases from V and 0 bases from J, with 8 bases between.

This clonotype was detected many times. The gene calls are TRBV11-2 and TRBJ2-1, with a weak D call TRBD1 (7 bases). This CDR3 has 14 residues. Germline-derived CDR1 and CDR2 are SGHAT and FQNNGV. The V end lost 5 bases, the J end lost 12 bases, and 20 bases lay between the germline ends. CDR3 protein: CASSGGGQRKGQFF. CDR3 bases: TGTGCCAGCAGCGGAGGGGGACAGAGGAAAGGGCAGTTCTTC.

In its sample, this clonotype was seen many times. V is TRBV18 and J is TRBJ2-1; a weak D match, TRBD1 (5 bases). This CDR3 has 14 residues. Looked up from germline, CDR1 is KGHSH and CDR2 is LQKENI. V dropped 0 bases and J dropped 6 bases, with 9 bases sitting between them. CDR3: CASSPPSGFNEQFF. The CDR3, as DNA: TGTGCCAGCTCACCACCATCAGGGTTCAATGAGCAGTTCTTC.

Many counts were recorded for this clonotype. The chain couples TRBV11-2 to TRBJ2-7; D tentatively fits TRBD1 or TRBD2 (5 bases each). The V gene's germline CDR1 is SGHAT and CDR2 FQNNGV. The CDR3 has 13 amino acids. The V gene lost 1 base and the J gene lost 7 bases, with 11 bases spanning the gap. The CDR3 protein is CASSLVGPEEQYF. The CDR3 nucleotides read TGTGCCAGCAGCTTAGTGGGACCGGAGGAGCAGTACTTC. Variable domain in full (rest from reference TRBV11-2 and TRBJ2-7): EAGVAQSPRYKIIEKRQSVAFWCNPISGHATLYWYQQILGQGPKLLIQFQNNGVVDDSQLPKDRFSAERLKGVDSTLKIQPAKLEDSAVYLCASSLVGPEEQYFGPGTRLTVT.